The 18 T cell receptor beta chains below all came from one sample that was sequenced in a study of shared clonotypes between healthy human individuals. Assay used: immunoSEQ multiplex PCR; TCRdb lists only in-frame clones, some missing. The table has over 1.4 million clones, 95% to 97% seen once. Sequences were obtained from naive CD4+ T cells sorted from blood. Subset described: CD45RA+ positively selected. The receptors stem from a man aged 30 to 45 in good health.

The chain employs TRBV9 and TRBJ2-1, with D tentatively TRBD1 or TRBD2 (5 bases each). The V and J ends lost 5 bases and 2 bases respectively, with 14 bases between them. CDR1 is SGDLS, CDR2 YYNGEE, per germline. The CDR3 runs 15 residues. CDR3 sequence (DNA): TGTGCCAGCAGTGCAGATGTGGGGGCCTACAATGAGCAGTTCTTC. Its translation: CASSADVGAYNEQFF. The variable domain in full, with the rest retrieved from reference TRBV9 and TRBJ2-1, is DSGVTQTPKHLITATGQRVTLRCSPRSGDLSVYWYQQSLDQGLQFLIQYYNGEERAKGNILERFSAQQFPDLHSELNLSSLELGDSALYFCASSADVGAYNEQFFGPGTRLTVL.

This clone came up once. The chain couples TRBV28 to TRBJ1-2, with D perhaps matching TRBD1 (6 bases). Germline assignment: CDR1 MDHEN and CDR2 SYDVKM. Trimming pared 4 bases from V and 0 bases from J, leaving 12 bases between. The CDR3 covers 15 residues. The CDR3 protein is CASSSLGHTNYGYTF. The CDR3 DNA sequence: TGTGCCAGCAGTTCCTTGGGACATACTAACTATGGCTACACCTTC.

V gene TRBV5-6 combines with J gene TRBJ1-2; TRBD1 matches at 10 bases. Losses at the gene ends were 6 bases for V and 6 bases for J; bases not matched to a gene: 11. The CDR3 loop spans 15 amino acids. CDR1 is SGHDT, CDR2 YYEEEE, per germline. In nucleotides, the CDR3 is TGTGCCAGCAAGACGACAGGGGGCGCCGAGGATGGCTACACCTTC. This encodes CASKTTGGAEDGYTF.

The chain couples TRBV29-1 to TRBJ2-3; TRBD2 is a possible D gene (6 bases). Germline V gene lookup returns CDR1 SQVTM and CDR2 ANQGSEA. Trimming cost V 0 bases and J 1 base, with 11 bases left between them. The length of the CDR3 is 15 residues. The CDR3 DNA reads as TGCAGCGTTGAAGATCCAGCGGGCGGCACAGATACGCAGTATTTT. Translation gives CSVEDPAGGTDTQYF.

This clone appeared a single time. The J gene is TRBJ2-2, the V gene TRBV29-1, with 7 bases lining up with TRBD1. There are 16 residues in the CDR3. After removal of 0 bases from V and 4 bases from J, the junction contained 8 bases not matched to a gene. Germline values: CDR1 SQVTM, CDR2 ANQGSEA. The CDR3 here is CSVEDLKGARTGELFF. The DNA of the CDR3 is TGCAGCGTTGAAGATCTGAAGGGGGCGCGCACCGGGGAGCTGTTTTTT.

This clone is a singleton in its sample. The chain recombines TRBV5-5 with TRBJ2-2; D remains ambiguous. The CDR3 runs 15 residues. The germline gives CDR1 SGHKS, CDR2 YYEKEE (reference sequence). V lost 2 bases, J lost 4 bases, and 12 bases lay in between. The CDR3 nucleotides are TGTGCCAGCAGCTTCGAACCCCGTTCCACCGGGGAGCTGTTTTTT. It specifies CASSFEPRSTGELFF.

V and J are TRBV28 and TRBJ2-7; the match to TRBD2 covers 11 bases. CDR1 and CDR2 from the germline V gene are MDHEN and SYDVKM. The CDR3 covers 16 residues. With 5 bases clipped from V and 4 bases from J, the junction kept 10 bases outside the gene matches. DNA for the CDR3: TGTGCCAGCAGTCGTAATTTGGGACTAGCGGATTACGAGCAGTACTTC. Its protein is CASSRNLGLADYEQYF.

J is TRBJ2-7 and V is TRBV29-1, with TRBD1 identical over 9 bases. The germline V gene encodes CDR1 SQVTM and CDR2 ANQGSEA. The J segment lost 5 bases and the V segment lost 5 bases, leaving 10 bases of the junction unmatched. The CDR3 is made up of 14 amino acids. CDR3 sequence: CSVQTGGNFNEQYF. Written as DNA, the CDR3 is TGCAGCGTTCAAACAGGGGGCAATTTCAACGAGCAGTACTTC.

This clone was detected once. An end of the junction does not agree with germline; a read error may underlie this. V usage is TRBV28 and J usage is TRBJ1-2; D ambiguous. The germline V gene encodes CDR1 MDHEN and CDR2 SYDVKM. The CDR3 sequence is 11 residues long. The DNA of the CDR3 is TGTGCCAGCAGTTTAGGACCAATTTGTCACTTC. Translated, it gives CASSLGPICHF.

The chain combines TRBV28 with TRBJ2-4; possibly TRBD1 for D (5 bases). Trimming cost V 6 bases and J 11 bases, with 23 bases left between them. The CDR3 covers 15 residues. Germline lookup yields CDR1 MDHEN and CDR2 SYDVKM. CDR3 in amino acids: CASSDIETALMVQYF. In DNA, the CDR3 is TGTGCCAGCAGCGACATCGAGACAGCCCTTATGGTTCAGTACTTC. Variable domain in full (rest from reference TRBV28 and TRBJ2-4): DVKVTQSSRYLVKRTGEKVFLECVQDMDHENMFWYRQDPGLGLRLIYFSYDVKMKEKGDIPEGYSVSREKKERFSLILESASTNQTSMYLCASSDIETALMVQYFGAGTRLSVL.

The chain recombines TRBV5-1 with TRBJ1-1, with TRBD1 matching 7 bases. CDR3 length: 17 residues. Germline CDR1 is SGHRS and CDR2 is YFSETQ. The ends lost 3 bases at V and 0 bases at J; junction bases unmatched: 11. DNA for the CDR3: TGCGCCAGCAGCTCATATCGGGCAGGGGGATTGAACACTGAAGCTTTCTTT. Encoded protein: CASSSYRAGGLNTEAFF.

With respect to this clone: This specimen includes other DNA sequences encoding the same CDR3. This chain joins TRBV28 and TRBJ1-2; TRBD1 might be the D (5 bases). The CDR3 loop spans 13 amino acids. Trimming stripped 4 bases from V and 3 bases from J, with 9 bases between. The germline V gene has CDR1 MDHEN and CDR2 SYDVKM. The CDR3 region has the DNA TGTGCCAGCAGTTCGGGGGGGGACTATGGCTACACCTTC. Its protein product is CASSSGGDYGYTF.

The chain carries TRBV4-1 and TRBJ2-1; 10 nucleotides line up with TRBD2. The CDR3 length is 17 residues. In germline, CDR1 is MGHRA, CDR2 YSYEKL. Trimming at V came to 1 base and at J to 7 bases, leaving 10 bases not matched to a gene. The CDR3 here is CASSQVKAGGPGNEQFF. In DNA, the CDR3 is TGCGCCAGCAGCCAAGTCAAAGCGGGAGGGCCTGGGAATGAGCAGTTCTTC.

The gene calls are TRBV27 and TRBJ2-7; 11 nucleotides match TRBD1. The CDR3 is 15 amino acids. Germline V gene sequence: CDR1 MNHEY, CDR2 SMNVEV (reference sequence). The trim removed 7 bases at V and 3 bases at J, leaving 8 bases unmatched. Here the CDR3 DNA reads TGTGCCAGCACCGCGGGGACAGGGGGAGTCTACGAGCAGTACTTC. As protein: CASTAGTGGVYEQYF.

The chain is built from TRBV7-9 and TRBJ2-1; 7 bases are shared with TRBD1. The germline V gene encodes CDR1 SEHNR and CDR2 FQNEAQ (reference sequence). The length of the CDR3 is 14 residues. The V and J ends lost 5 bases and 6 bases, in that order; junction bases with no gene match: 7. The CDR3 sequence: CASSQGQKVNEQFF. The DNA for the CDR3 is TGTGCCAGCAGCCAGGGACAGAAGGTCAATGAGCAGTTCTTC.

V is TRBV4-2 and J is TRBJ2-2; D call uncertain. The germline V and J ends were trimmed by 4 bases and 7 bases, with 10 bases remaining between them. Germline CDR1 and CDR2: LGHNA and YNFKEQ. There are 13 residues in the CDR3. CDR3 amino acids: CASSPEVGGELFF. DNA of the CDR3: TGTGCCAGCAGCCCCGAGGTCGGCGGGGAGCTGTTTTTT.

This clone was seen a few times. Other nucleotide sequences from this sample produce the same CDR3. This chain connects TRBV18 to TRBJ2-1, with D tentatively TRBD2 (6 bases). The CDR3 contains 13 residues. Per germline, CDR1 KGHSH and CDR2 LQKENI. V gave up 0 bases and J gave up 7 bases, with 7 bases separating them. In DNA form, the CDR3 reads TGTGCCAGCTCACCACCGAGCGGGAATGAGCAGTTCTTC. It codes for CASSPPSGNEQFF.

The V and J genes are TRBV15 and TRBJ1-5; D may be TRBD1 (5 bases). Germline assignment: CDR1 LNHNV and CDR2 YYDKDF (reference sequence). V lost 1 base, J lost 0 bases, and 10 bases lay in between. The CDR3 has 16 amino acids. CDR3: CATSRGQFDSNQPQHF. CDR3 DNA sequence: TGTGCCACCAGCAGAGGACAGTTTGATAGCAATCAGCCCCAGCATTTT.